The present T cell receptor (beta chain) was sequenced within a study of blood T cell repertoires in COVID-19. Study context: Samples of COVID-19 (acute and convalescent) were obtained from the United States, Italy and Spain. Nucleic acid was either cDNA or gDNA, and it came from T cells, B-cell-depleted T cells, or PBMCs.

Per the authors' pipeline: For nucleated cells, counts were estimated from reference gene primer amplification. Sequencing used immunoSEQ multiplex PCR; TCRdb keeps in-frame clones, though not all of them. V and J calls and clone size are as listed in that table; D and trimming were resolved from the DNA. Of roughly 250,000 clones in the sample, 88% were seen once. Material for sequencing was peripheral blood. The source is a woman aged 40 to 55 who had recovered from COVID-19.

The CDR3 is CASRWGGLPNQPQHF. CDR3 DNA sequence: TGTGCCAGCAGGTGGGGGGGGCTCCCCAATCAGCCCCAGCATTTT. The V and J genes are TRBV2 and TRBJ1-5, with D tentatively TRBD1 (6 bases). Germline V gives CDR1 SNHLY, CDR2 FYNNEI. The CDR3 has 15 amino acids. V lost 6 bases to trimming and J lost 3 bases, with 15 bases between them.